The sample holds a few counts of the clone carrying this T cell receptor (beta chain). TCRdb's copy holds only in-frame clones and misses some; the assay was immunoSEQ multiplex PCR. This table has 150,000 to 250,000 clones, approximately 83% appearing once. These data originate in a study of blood T cell repertoires in COVID-19. Germline CDR1 reads LNHDA; CDR2 reads SQIVND (reference sequence). Trimming pared 6 bases from V and 2 bases from J, leaving 19 bases between. The CDR3 is made up of 16 amino acids. V gene TRBV19 combines with J gene TRBJ1-1; D is undetermined. The clonotype was recovered from a man in his forties or fifties who had recovered from COVID-19. The sequenced sample consisted of PBMCs or T cells enriched from blood (not recorded which). Written as DNA, the CDR3 is TGTGCCAGTAGCCAAGTTTTTACAGCCGCTAACACTGAAGCTTTCTTT. This encodes CASSQVFTAANTEAFF.